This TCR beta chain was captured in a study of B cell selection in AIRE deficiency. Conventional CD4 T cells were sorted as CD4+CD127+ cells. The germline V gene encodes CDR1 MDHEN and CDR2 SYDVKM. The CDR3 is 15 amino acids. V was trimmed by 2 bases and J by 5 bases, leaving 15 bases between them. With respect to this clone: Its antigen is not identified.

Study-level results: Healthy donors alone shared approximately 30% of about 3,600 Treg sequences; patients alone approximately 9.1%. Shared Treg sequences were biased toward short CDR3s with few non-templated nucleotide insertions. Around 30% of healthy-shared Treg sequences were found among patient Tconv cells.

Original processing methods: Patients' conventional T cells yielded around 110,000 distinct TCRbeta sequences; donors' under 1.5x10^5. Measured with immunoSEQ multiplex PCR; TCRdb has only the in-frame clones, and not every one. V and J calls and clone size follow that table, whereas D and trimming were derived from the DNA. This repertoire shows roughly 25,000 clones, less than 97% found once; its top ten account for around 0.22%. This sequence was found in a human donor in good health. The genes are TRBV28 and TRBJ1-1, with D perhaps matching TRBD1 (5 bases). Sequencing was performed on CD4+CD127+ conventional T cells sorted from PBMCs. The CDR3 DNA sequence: TGTGCCAGCAGTTTAGGGACGGGTGGAAGAACTGAAGCTTTCTTT. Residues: CASSLGTGGRTEAFF. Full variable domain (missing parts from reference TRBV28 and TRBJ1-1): DVKVTQSSRYLVKRTGEKVFLECVQDMDHENMFWYRQDPGLGLRLIYFSYDVKMKEKGDIPEGYSVSREKKERFSLILESASTNQTSMYLCASSLGTGGRTEAFFGQGTRLTVV.